Listed below are T cell receptor beta chains from one sample, sequenced in a study of blood T cells in healthy people across ages. TCRdb re-analysed the 5' RACE reads in MiXCR, keeping a single row per CDR3 protein. The repertoire consists of 500,000 to 700,000 distinct CDR3 sequences, with less than 35% occurring once and the leading ten covering more than 15%. Sequenced sample: blood. These TCRs come from a woman of 80 years or more in good health. CDR3s include the opening cysteine and the closing phenylalanine or tryptophan. A D gene is named only where the DNA matches it firmly. Where a row states a size, it is once, few, many or the class of an expanded clone; other rows omit it.

DNA: TGCAGTGCACCCCACGTGGGGCTGGAGGAAAAACTGTTTTTT
CDR3: CSAPHVGLEEKLFF
size: many
J: TRBJ1-4
V: TRBV20-1
D: NA

DNA: TGCAGTGCATTCGAAGGGGTAGGCTATGGCTACACCTTC
CDR3: CSAFEGVGYGYTF
size: NA
J: TRBJ1-2
V: TRBV20-1
D: NA

DNA: TGTGCCAGCAGCCCGGCACTAGCGGGGGGGACAGGGACGCAGTATTTT
CDR3: CASSPALAGGTGTQYF
size: NA
J: TRBJ2-3
V: TRBV7-3
D: TRBD2

DNA: TGTGCCAGCAGCTTTTCATGGACAAACGAGCAGTACTTC
CDR3: CASSFSWTNEQYF
size: NA
J: TRBJ2-7
V: TRBV7-2
D: NA

DNA: TGCAGTGCTAGAGATCTTTGGGAGGCCTCGGGCTACGAGCAGTACTTC
CDR3: CSARDLWEASGYEQYF
size: NA
J: TRBJ2-7
V: TRBV20-1
D: NA

DNA: TGTGCCAGCAGCCAAGCCGGGTCACTTAATTCACCCCTCCACTTT
CDR3: CASSQAGSLNSPLHF
size: NA
J: TRBJ1-6
V: TRBV3-1
D: NA

DNA: TGTGCCTATCAAAGGACAGGGGGCGCGGATCAGCCCCAGCATTTT
CDR3: CAYQRTGGADQPQHF
size: many
J: TRBJ1-5
V: TRBV30
D: TRBD1

DNA: TGCGCCAGCAGTGACCCCGGGGGAGCTGCGAAGACCCAGTACTTC
CDR3: CASSDPGGAAKTQYF
size: NA
J: TRBJ2-5
V: TRBV10-2
D: NA

DNA: TGTGCCAGCAGTGCCCGGGACAGGGTGGTCGGAGGAAACACCATATATTTT
CDR3: CASSARDRVVGGNTIYF
size: NA
J: TRBJ1-3
V: TRBV25-1
D: TRBD1

DNA: TGTGCCAGCAGTCGGGCAGGGCTGCCCGGGGAGCTGTTTTTT
CDR3: CASSRAGLPGELFF
size: NA
J: TRBJ2-2
V: TRBV6-5
D: NA

DNA: TGTGCCAGCAGCCAAGGCGGACTAGCGGGGGGGCTAAAGGAGACCCAGTACTTC
CDR3: CASSQGGLAGGLKETQYF
size: NA
J: TRBJ2-5
V: TRBV14
D: TRBD2

DNA: TGTGCCAGCAGCTTAGCGGCGGGGGCCCGTGGAAACACCATATATTTT
CDR3: CASSLAAGARGNTIYF
size: NA
J: TRBJ1-3
V: TRBV7-2
D: NA

DNA: TGCGCCAGCAGTTCTACAGGCCCCCAAGAGACCCAGTACTTC
CDR3: CASSSTGPQETQYF
size: many
J: TRBJ2-5
V: TRBV5-1
D: NA

DNA: TGTGCCATCAGTCCGGGACAGGGAGGAGACAATCAGCCCCAGCATTTT
CDR3: CAISPGQGGDNQPQHF
size: many
J: TRBJ1-5
V: TRBV10-3
D: TRBD1

DNA: TGTGCCAGCAGCCAAGAAGACAGCCCCTGGGGCATGAACACTGAAGCTTTCTTT
CDR3: CASSQEDSPWGMNTEAFF
size: few
J: TRBJ1-1
V: TRBV4-2
D: NA

DNA: TGCGCCAGCAGCTCACAGGGCTATTCACCCCTCCACTTT
CDR3: CASSSQGYSPLHF
size: many
J: TRBJ1-6
V: TRBV5-1
D: NA

DNA: TGCAGCGCTCGAGCGGGGGGCTCCTACGAGCAGTACTTC
CDR3: CSARAGGSYEQYF
size: many
J: TRBJ2-7
V: TRBV29-1
D: TRBD2

DNA: TGTGCCAGCAGTTGGATAGGGGACTACTACGAGCAGTACTTC
CDR3: CASSWIGDYYEQYF
size: NA
J: TRBJ2-7
V: TRBV5-5
D: TRBD2

DNA: TGCAGTGCTAGGTCTAGCTGGATGACAGATACGCAGTATTTT
CDR3: CSARSSWMTDTQYF
size: many
J: TRBJ2-3
V: TRBV20-1
D: NA

DNA: TGCGCCAGCAGCCCTACTGACCTTAACTATGACTACACCTTC
CDR3: CASSPTDLNYDYTF
size: NA
J: TRBJ1-2
V: TRBV5-1
D: NA

DNA: TGTGCCAGCAGCCACCCAAACCCTGAAGCTTTCTTT
CDR3: CASSHPNPEAFF
size: few
J: TRBJ1-1
V: TRBV9
D: NA

DNA: TGCAGCGTTGGGGACCAGGCGTACAATGAGCAGTTCTTC
CDR3: CSVGDQAYNEQFF
size: NA
J: TRBJ2-1
V: TRBV29-1
D: NA

DNA: TGCAGTGCTAGCCAACTAGCGGGGTTTGCTGAGCAGTTCTTC
CDR3: CSASQLAGFAEQFF
size: once
J: TRBJ2-1
V: TRBV20-1
D: TRBD2

DNA: TGCAGTGCTAGAGAGGCAGCGGGGACCGGGGAGCTGTTTTTT
CDR3: CSAREAAGTGELFF
size: NA
J: TRBJ2-2
V: TRBV20-1
D: TRBD2

DNA: TGCAGCGTTGACGACTCTGACACTGAAGCTTTCTTT
CDR3: CSVDDSDTEAFF
size: NA
J: TRBJ1-1
V: TRBV29-1
D: NA

DNA: TGTGCCAGCAGTTTAGGATTTCGGAGCAATCAGCCCCAGCATTTT
CDR3: CASSLGFRSNQPQHF
size: few
J: TRBJ1-5
V: TRBV28
D: NA

DNA: TGTGCCAGCAGCCCCCGGACATCGGGCTACAATGAGCAGTTCTTC
CDR3: CASSPRTSGYNEQFF
size: many
J: TRBJ2-1
V: TRBV2
D: NA

DNA: TGCGCCAGCAGCCCGGACGCAGGGGGCCCACCAAATACGCAGTATTTT
CDR3: CASSPDAGGPPNTQYF
size: NA
J: TRBJ2-3
V: TRBV5-1
D: TRBD1

DNA: TGTGCCAGCAGCCCCGATGCACTCTCCTACAATGAGCAGTTCTTC
CDR3: CASSPDALSYNEQFF
size: many
J: TRBJ2-1
V: TRBV4-2
D: NA

DNA: TGTGCCAGCAGCCAAGCCGGGGCAGCCGCTAACTATGGCTACACCTTC
CDR3: CASSQAGAAANYGYTF
size: many
J: TRBJ1-2
V: TRBV3-1
D: NA

DNA: TGTGCCAGCAGTTTAAGGGACAGCCTGAATTCACCCCTCCACTTT
CDR3: CASSLRDSLNSPLHF
size: many
J: TRBJ1-6
V: TRBV6-5
D: TRBD1

DNA: TGTGCCAGCAGTTACACGGGGGATTCGGGCTACACCTTC
CDR3: CASSYTGDSGYTF
size: many
J: TRBJ1-2
V: TRBV6-6
D: NA

DNA: TGTGCCAGCAGCCATAGTCTTATATTGTCGGGGGAGCAGTACTTC
CDR3: CASSHSLILSGEQYF
size: many
J: TRBJ2-5
V: TRBV3-1
D: NA

DNA: TGTGCCAGCAGCTCGGCCCCAGCGAAAGGGACAGATACGCAGTATTTT
CDR3: CASSSAPAKGTDTQYF
size: many
J: TRBJ2-3
V: TRBV4-2
D: NA

DNA: TGTGCCACCAGTGACAGGTACGACGAGCAGTACTTC
CDR3: CATSDRYDEQYF
size: once
J: TRBJ2-7
V: TRBV24-1
D: NA

DNA: TGTGCCAGCAGCCCTACAGGGGTCTCTGGAAACACCATATATTTT
CDR3: CASSPTGVSGNTIYF
size: many
J: TRBJ1-3
V: TRBV7-2
D: TRBD1

DNA: TGTGCCAGCACCCAGATTAGTTTTAGCAATCAGCCCCAGCATTTT
CDR3: CASTQISFSNQPQHF
size: NA
J: TRBJ1-5
V: TRBV5-8
D: NA

DNA: TGCGCCAGCAGCCAAGATCGTTTGTACTCAAAAGAGCAGTACTTC
CDR3: CASSQDRLYSKEQYF
size: many
J: TRBJ2-7
V: TRBV4-3
D: NA

DNA: TGTGCCAGCAGTGACACCCACGAAAGGGGTGAGCAGTACTTC
CDR3: CASSDTHERGEQYF
size: few
J: TRBJ2-5
V: TRBV6-4
D: NA

DNA: TGTGCCAACAGCGGACGGGGGTTAGGCAATCAGCCCCAGCATTTT
CDR3: CANSGRGLGNQPQHF
size: NA
J: TRBJ1-5
V: TRBV6-5
D: NA

DNA: TGTGCCAGCAGACCCCACACGGACTCTCGAGGGAACGAAAAACTGTTTTTT
CDR3: CASRPHTDSRGNEKLFF
size: many
J: TRBJ1-4
V: TRBV6-1
D: NA

DNA: TGTGCCACCAGTGATTCCCTCTTAGTCCCGGGACTAGCGGGGGGCACTGAGCAGTTCTTC
CDR3: CATSDSLLVPGLAGGTEQFF
size: NA
J: TRBJ2-1
V: TRBV24-1
D: TRBD2

DNA: TGTGCCAGCAGCAACACAGGGACATATGGCTACACCTTC
CDR3: CASSNTGTYGYTF
size: NA
J: TRBJ1-2
V: TRBV12-3/TRBV12-4
D: NA

DNA: TGTGCCAGCAGCGTATCGGTGGGTAGCACAGATACGCAGTATTTT
CDR3: CASSVSVGSTDTQYF
size: NA
J: TRBJ2-3
V: TRBV9
D: NA

DNA: TGTGCCAGCAGCCCGTTGACACGAGTCGGGAACATTCAGTACTTC
CDR3: CASSPLTRVGNIQYF
size: many
J: TRBJ2-4
V: TRBV9
D: NA

DNA: TGTGCCAGCAGTCGCAGTGGCTCCTATAATTCACCCCTCCACTTT
CDR3: CASSRSGSYNSPLHF
size: many
J: TRBJ1-6
V: TRBV2
D: NA

DNA: TGTGCCAGCAGCCCCACGGTATGGGAAAACAATGAGCAGTTCTTC
CDR3: CASSPTVWENNEQFF
size: many
J: TRBJ2-1
V: TRBV4-2
D: NA

DNA: TGTGCCAGCAGTGCCGGGGGAGGGGAGCAGTTCTTC
CDR3: CASSAGGGEQFF
size: NA
J: TRBJ2-1
V: TRBV28
D: TRBD2

DNA: TGTGCCAGCAGCCAGGGTAGATGGGCTTTCTTT
CDR3: CASSQGRWAFF
size: many
J: TRBJ1-1
V: TRBV3-1
D: NA

DNA: TGCAGCGTTGCCCCACTAGCGGGGTCCCAAGAGACCCAGTACTTC
CDR3: CSVAPLAGSQETQYF
size: many
J: TRBJ2-5
V: TRBV29-1
D: TRBD2

DNA: TGTGCCAGCAGCGTAGCGAACGATCAGCCCCAGCATTTT
CDR3: CASSVANDQPQHF
size: many
J: TRBJ1-5
V: TRBV9
D: NA